Shown below are 25 T cell receptor beta chains from a single sample sequenced in a study of a mutant IDH1 vaccine in newly diagnosed glioma. The assay was immunoSEQ multiplex PCR, and TCRdb's table has in-frame clones only and misses some. The sample lists about 65,000 clones, more than 80% seen once, with 5.4% in the top ten. Indicated time point: week 35, safety follow-up. Every single dose of the vaccine, 300 ug of mutant IDH1 20-mer peptide, came with topical imiquimod. Their cognate antigens are unknown. The input for sequencing was PBMCs, taken from a glioma patient whose treatment included an IDH1 peptide vaccine. Receptors originate from a man in his forties or fifties with glioma.

The chain has TRBV25-1 and TRBJ2-7; 7 nucleotides match TRBD2. Germline CDR1 is MGHDK and CDR2 is SYGVNS. The CDR3 is 15 residues long. V lost 1 base, J lost 2 bases, and 5 bases stayed unmatched. CDR3 coding DNA: TGTGCCAGCAGTGAATCCGGCGGGAGCCCCTACGAGCAGTACTTC. It specifies CASSESGGSPYEQYF.

This clone was detected only once. The chain carries TRBV15 and TRBJ2-5; 8 nucleotides line up with TRBD1. The CDR3 has 14 residues. With 2 bases clipped from V and 4 bases from J, the junction kept 3 bases outside the gene matches. Per germline, CDR1 LNHNV and CDR2 YYDKDF (reference sequence). CDR3 nucleotides: TGTGCCACCAGCAGACAGGGGGCGGGAGAGACCCAGTACTTC. Protein product: CATSRQGAGETQYF.

This chain joins TRBV18 and TRBJ2-3, with TRBD2 matching 13 bases. V trimming: 6 bases; J trimming: 4 bases; junction bases outside the gene matches: 16. This CDR3 is built from 19 residues. Germline CDR1 KGHSH, CDR2 LQKENI. The CDR3 DNA reads TGTGCCAGCTCGACGAGACTAGCGGGAGGCCCGAGAGTCGCAGATACGCAGTATTTT. Protein: CASSTRLAGGPRVADTQYF.

The chain employs TRBV11-2 and TRBJ1-1; D gene uncertain. The length of the CDR3 is 13 residues. CDR1 is SGHAT, CDR2 FQNNGV, per germline. V lost 3 bases to trimming and J lost 1 base, with 6 bases between them. The CDR3 spells CASSFAQNTEAFF. The CDR3 DNA is TGTGCCAGCAGCTTTGCACAGAACACTGAAGCTTTCTTT.

The chain is built from TRBV2 and TRBJ2-4; 7 bases fit TRBD1. From germline, CDR1 is SNHLY and CDR2 FYNNEI. This CDR3 comprises 12 residues. V was pared by 10 bases and J by 5 bases, with 5 bases of the junction left unmatched. CDR3 in DNA: TGTGCCACCAGGACAGGCGAAAACATTCAGTACTTC. It yields the protein CATRTGENIQYF.

This rearrangement joins TRBV7-8 to TRBJ2-7; possibly TRBD2 for D (5 bases). Trimming shortened V by 5 bases and J by 11 bases, and 13 bases separated the two germline ends. This CDR3 spans 11 amino acids. In germline, CDR1 is SGHVS, CDR2 FQNEAQ. CDR3 in amino acids: CASSKPGTEYF. CDR3 sequence (DNA): TGTGCCAGCAGCAAGCCGGGAACCGAGTACTTC.

The count of this clone is one. The chain uses TRBV9 and TRBJ2-1; the D gene is possibly TRBD1 (6 bases). V was shortened by 1 base and J by 0 bases, with 8 bases between the two germline ends. Per the germline V gene, CDR1 is SGDLS and CDR2 is YYNGEE. This CDR3 spans 15 amino acids. In DNA form, the CDR3 reads TGTGCCAGCAGCGTACAGGGGAGCTCCTACAATGAGCAGTTCTTC. It yields the protein CASSVQGSSYNEQFF.

The chain carries TRBV27 and TRBJ2-7, with D possibly matching TRBD2 (5 bases). CDR1 is MNHEY, CDR2 SMNVEV, per germline (reference sequence). Between the trimmed V and J ends, which lost 2 bases and 5 bases, there was a span of 16 bases. The CDR3 has 15 amino acids. The CDR3 DNA reads as TGTGCCAGCAGTTTAGTAATAGGAGGTTCCCACGAGCAGTACTTC. Translating gives CASSLVIGGSHEQYF.

The genes are TRBV19 and TRBJ2-3; D not resolved. CDR1 is LNHDA and CDR2 is SQIVND in the germline V gene (reference sequence). Trimming shortened V by 3 bases and J by 2 bases, and 3 bases separated the two germline ends. CDR3 length: 12 amino acids. CDR3 nucleotides: TGTGCCAGTAGTATGGACACAGATACGCAGTATTTT. Protein: CASSMDTDTQYF.

The chain employs TRBV9 and TRBJ1-6, with a weak D call TRBD1 (6 bases). The CDR3 is 14 amino acids. CDR1 is SGDLS and CDR2 is YYNGEE in the germline V gene. The ends were cut back, 3 bases at V and 3 bases at J, with 7 bases in the middle. The CDR3 loop is CASSGGHYNSPLHF. The CDR3 nucleotides read TGTGCCAGCAGCGGGGGACACTATAATTCACCCCTCCACTTT. Variable domain in full (rest from reference TRBV9 and TRBJ1-6): DSGVTQTPKHLITATGQRVTLRCSPRSGDLSVYWYQQSLDQGLQFLIQYYNGEERAKGNILERFSAQQFPDLHSELNLSSLELGDSALYFCASSGGHYNSPLHFGNGTRLTVT.

This chain links TRBV19 with TRBJ2-7; 9 nucleotides line up with TRBD2. The V gene end was trimmed by 1 base and the J gene end by 6 bases; junction bases not matched to a gene: 7. From germline, CDR1 is LNHDA and CDR2 SQIVND (reference sequence). The CDR3 loop spans 15 amino acids. Here the CDR3 DNA reads TGTGCCAGTAGTATAGTCGTAGCGGGAGTCGGCGAGCAGTACTTC. Its translation is CASSIVVAGVGEQYF. The whole variable domain, remainder taken from reference TRBV19 and TRBJ2-7, is DGGITQSPKYLFRKEGQNVTLSCEQNLNHDAMYWYRQDPGQGLRLIYYSQIVNDFQKGDIAEGYSVSREKKESFPLTVTSAQKNPTAFYLCASSIVVAGVGEQYFGPGTRLTVT.

This clone has a single count. This sequence joins TRBV5-1 and TRBJ1-2; a possible D gene is TRBD1 (5 bases). The length of the CDR3 is 14 residues. V dropped 0 bases and J dropped 4 bases, with 10 bases sitting between them. The germline CDR1 and CDR2 sequences are SGHRS and YFSETQ. The CDR3 region has the DNA TGCGCCAGCAGCTTGGCAGGGTTTGGCTATGGCTACACCTTC. It is translated as CASSLAGFGYGYTF. Using reference TRBV5-1 and TRBJ1-2 for the parts outside the CDR3, the full variable domain is KAGVTQTPRYLIKTRGQQVTLSCSPISGHRSVSWYQQTPGQGLQFLFEYFSETQRNKGNFPGRFSGRQFSNSRSEMNVSTLELGDSALYLCASSLAGFGYGYTFGSGTRLTVV.

The gene calls are TRBV6-5 and TRBJ1-2, with D unclear. This CDR3 is 13 amino acids long. V was clipped by 0 bases and J by 8 bases, with 10 bases between them. Germline V gene lookup returns CDR1 MNHEY and CDR2 SVGAGI. This CDR3 is CASSYSEGQGYTF. DNA for the CDR3: TGTGCCAGCAGTTACTCCGAGGGCCAAGGCTACACCTTC.

This sequence joins TRBV5-8 and TRBJ2-3; D gene unclear. CDR1 and CDR2 from the germline V gene are SGHTS and YDEGEE. The ends were cut back, 0 bases at V and 0 bases at J, with 11 bases in the middle. The CDR3 consists of 16 residues. CDR3 loop: CASSLGQAFSTDTQYF. The CDR3 nucleotides read TGTGCCAGCAGCTTGGGGCAGGCTTTTAGCACAGATACGCAGTATTTT. Looking up the rest from reference TRBV5-8 and TRBJ2-3 gives the full variable domain: EAGVTQSPTHLIKTRGQQATLRCSPISGHTSVYWYQQALGLGLQFLLWYDEGEERNRGNFPPRFSGRQFPNYSSELNVNALELEDSALYLCASSLGQAFSTDTQYFGPGTRLTVL.

The chain joins TRBV2 to TRBJ2-7; 10 nucleotides agree with TRBD2. CDR1 is SNHLY, CDR2 FYNNEI, per germline. The CDR3 is made up of 17 amino acids. The J segment lost 4 bases and the V segment lost 7 bases, leaving 16 bases of the junction unmatched. CDR3 in amino acids: CASTRQLILAGSYEQYF. The CDR3 DNA sequence: TGTGCCAGCACACGCCAATTGATACTAGCGGGATCGTACGAGCAGTACTTC.

The chain joins TRBV6-4 to TRBJ2-1; perhaps TRBD2 as D (6 bases). CDR1 is MRHNA, CDR2 SNTAGT, per germline. Deletions cut 8 bases from V and 0 bases from J, with 14 bases between. CDR3 size: 15 residues. CDR3 in amino acids: CASRPSAGSYNEQFF. CDR3 sequence (DNA): TGTGCCAGCCGACCTTCAGCGGGCTCCTACAATGAGCAGTTCTTC.

J is TRBJ1-4 and V is TRBV7-2; no clear D gene. Trimming pared 5 bases from V and 5 bases from J, leaving 15 bases between. This CDR3 has 15 amino acids. Germline values: CDR1 SGHTA, CDR2 FQGNSA. Written as DNA, the CDR3 is TGTGCCAGCAGCCGAGAGCGGGGTTTAAATGAAAAACTGTTTTTT. Protein: CASSRERGLNEKLFF.

The genes are TRBV7-2 and TRBJ1-2; D unclear. The CDR3 runs to 15 residues. The ends were cut back, 2 bases at V and 2 bases at J, with 12 bases in the middle. Germline lookup yields CDR1 SGHTA and CDR2 FQGNSA. The CDR3 bases are TGTGCCAGCAGCTTACCCCGCAGGACCAACTATGGCTACACCTTC. Translation gives CASSLPRRTNYGYTF.

The genes are TRBV10-3 and TRBJ2-7; possibly TRBD1 for D (5 bases). The germline V and J ends were trimmed by 0 bases and 3 bases, with 12 bases remaining between them. This CDR3 region has 15 residues. Germline CDR1 reads ENHRY; CDR2 reads SYGVKD. The CDR3 reads CAISESNRGNYEQYF. The CDR3 DNA follows: TGTGCCATCAGTGAGTCGAATAGGGGAAACTACGAGCAGTACTTC.

This chain links TRBV6-1 with TRBJ1-5; D is uncertain. Germline V gene data show CDR1 as MNHNS and CDR2 as SASEGT. The CDR3 covers 16 residues. V was shortened by 1 base and J by 3 bases, with 13 bases between the two germline ends. This CDR3 reads CASSEVGGSANQPQHF. CDR3 DNA sequence: TGTGCCAGCAGTGAAGTCGGAGGAAGCGCCAATCAGCCCCAGCATTTT.

J is TRBJ2-7 and V is TRBV27; D is undetermined. Per germline, CDR1 MNHEY and CDR2 SMNVEV (reference sequence). V was trimmed by 1 base and J by 2 bases, leaving 9 bases between them. This CDR3 contains 14 residues. The CDR3 DNA is TGTGCCAGCAGTTTATTAGGTCGGACCTACGAGCAGTACTTC. Amino acids: CASSLLGRTYEQYF.

The table lists this clone with a few counts. The chain combines TRBV5-1 with TRBJ1-5, with TRBD1 matching over 7 bases. The CDR3 loop spans 16 amino acids. Germline CDR1 and CDR2: SGHRS and YFSETQ. Trimming at V came to 2 bases and at J to 5 bases, leaving 10 bases not matched to a gene. CDR3 coding DNA: TGCGCCAGCAGCTTAAGACCAGGACAGGACGATCAGCCCCAGCATTTT. Amino acids: CASSLRPGQDDQPQHF.

The chain couples TRBV7-6 to TRBJ2-3; D gene unclear. In germline, CDR1 is SGHVS, CDR2 FNYEAQ. The ends were cut back, 4 bases at V and 6 bases at J, with 11 bases in the middle. The CDR3 has 13 amino acids. The chain's CDR3 is CASSSLRSDTQYF. CDR3 nucleotides: TGTGCCAGCAGCTCCTTGCGGAGTGATACGCAGTATTTT.

The chain recombines TRBV2 with TRBJ2-5; D remains unclear. The CDR3 contains 11 residues. V lost 3 bases and J lost 4, with 3 bases in between. CDR1 SNHLY and CDR2 FYNNEI come from the germline V gene. The CDR3 coding sequence is TGTGCCAGCAGTGATCGAGAGACCCAGTACTTC. It is translated as CASSDRETQYF.

This clone was recorded a few times. The chain carries TRBV6-4 and TRBJ2-5; perhaps TRBD1 as D (6 bases). This CDR3 has 12 residues. The V and J ends lost 2 bases and 11 bases respectively, with 12 bases between them. Germline V CDR1 and CDR2: MRHNA, SNTAGT. CDR3 sequence reads: CASSDLPGQQYF. The CDR3 DNA is TGTGCCAGCAGTGACCTACCCGGACAGCAGTACTTC.